Included here is one TCR beta chain sequence, with context. The CDR3 contains 15 residues. V was pared by 6 bases and J by 0 bases, with 12 bases between. Looked up from germline, CDR1 is DFQATT and CDR2 is SNEGSKA (reference sequence). This sample is drawn from a study of regulatory T cells in long-lasting Graves disease. Arm-PCR of CDR3 regions and iRepertoire HTBI primers were used to build TCR beta libraries. MiXCR was run by TCRdb on the multiplex PCR reads, yielding one entry per CDR3 protein. The sample carries approximately 440,000 distinct CDR3 sequences, 16% recorded once. Time point given: newly diagnosed GD, antithyroid drugs for less than 3 months. With RNA extracted from PBMCs as input, the TCR library was made. The sample also formed part of further work on T cells in Graves' hyperthyroidism and ophthalmopathy.

Sample: peripheral blood mononuclear cells (PBMCs), taken at new diagnosis, from a patient treated with antithyroid drugs. This clonotype was obtained from a middle-aged man with Graves disease. V usage is TRBV20-1 and J usage is TRBJ1-6; no clear D. The CDR3 region has the DNA TGCAGTGCCATGAGGCAGAGCTCCTATAATTCACCCCTCCACTTT. This gives the protein CSAMRQSSYNSPLHF.